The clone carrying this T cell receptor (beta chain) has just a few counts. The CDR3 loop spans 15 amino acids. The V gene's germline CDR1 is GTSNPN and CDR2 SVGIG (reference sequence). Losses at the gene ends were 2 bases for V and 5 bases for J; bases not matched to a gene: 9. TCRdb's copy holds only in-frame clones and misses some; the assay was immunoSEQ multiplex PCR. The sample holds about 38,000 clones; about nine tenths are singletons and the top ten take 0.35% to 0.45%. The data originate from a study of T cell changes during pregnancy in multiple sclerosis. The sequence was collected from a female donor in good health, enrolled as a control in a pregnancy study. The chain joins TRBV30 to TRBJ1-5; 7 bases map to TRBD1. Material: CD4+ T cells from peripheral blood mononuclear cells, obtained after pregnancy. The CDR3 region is CAWSSRDRTYQPQHF. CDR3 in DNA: TGTGCCTGGAGTTCCCGGGACAGAACGTATCAGCCCCAGCATTTT.